The 32 T cell receptor beta chains below come from one sample, sequenced in a study of T cell clonotyping in hematopoietic cell transplantation. TCRdb keeps only in-frame clones here, not all; method: immunoSEQ multiplex PCR. The sample has under 8,000 clones, 86% seen once. The sequenced sample was peripheral blood mononuclear cells, obtained 180 days after allogeneic stem cell transplant. The receptor set was obtained from a female patient between 50 and 60 years old who had an allogeneic stem cell transplant from an unrelated donor, so the T cells may come from the graft donor. Some clones in this sample may be carry-over from other donors' samples.

This chain joins TRBV7-3 and TRBJ2-5, with TRBD1 as a possible D gene (5 bases). The CDR3 runs to 15 residues. Looked up from germline, CDR1 is SGHTA and CDR2 is FQGTGA. Deletions cut 2 bases from V and 1 base from J, with 11 bases between. The CDR3 loop reads CASSLQGLPQETQYF. CDR3 nucleotide sequence: TGTGCCAGCAGCTTACAGGGCTTACCCCAAGAGACCCAGTACTTC.

The chain carries TRBV6-5 and TRBJ2-1; 10 nucleotides match TRBD2. The CDR3 is 16 amino acids. CDR1 is MNHEY and CDR2 is SVGAGI in the germline V gene. The J segment lost 6 bases and the V segment lost 2 bases, leaving 7 bases of the junction unmatched. The chain's CDR3 is CASSYGRTSGFNEQFF. The CDR3 bases are TGTGCCAGCAGTTACGGTAGGACTAGCGGTTTCAATGAGCAGTTCTTC.

This clone was counted a few times. This chain uses TRBV19 with TRBJ2-3; 8 nucleotides line up with TRBD1. The CDR3 sequence is 13 residues long. Looked up from germline, CDR1 is LNHDA and CDR2 is SQIVND (reference sequence). Trimming removed 6 bases from V and 6 bases from J; junction bases left unmatched: 5. This CDR3 is CASRQGGMDTQYF. The CDR3 DNA follows: TGTGCCAGTAGACAGGGGGGAATGGATACGCAGTATTTT.

The chain has TRBV27 and TRBJ2-3; D gene ambiguous. This CDR3 contains 16 residues. V lost 6 bases, J lost 0 bases, and 16 bases lay in between. CDR1 MNHEY and CDR2 SMNVEV come from the germline V gene (reference sequence). This CDR3 reads CASSQNWGKSTDTQYF. For the CDR3, the DNA is TGTGCCAGCAGCCAGAACTGGGGAAAAAGCACAGATACGCAGTATTTT.

The J gene is TRBJ1-2, the V gene TRBV29-1; a weak D match, TRBD1 (6 bases). The CDR3 is 15 residues long. The V end lost 0 bases, the J end lost 3 bases, and 14 bases lay between the germline ends. Germline CDR1 is SQVTM and CDR2 is ANQGSEA. CDR3 DNA: TGCAGCGTTGAAGATCCGCCCACAGGGTACTATGGCTACACCTTC. Its translation: CSVEDPPTGYYGYTF.

The chain carries TRBV27 and TRBJ2-7; tentatively, D is TRBD2 (5 bases). The CDR3 runs to 13 residues. V shed 10 bases and J shed 4 bases, with 17 bases lying between them. Germline V gene data show CDR1 as MNHEY and CDR2 as SMNVEV (reference sequence). CDR3 sequence: CATASGTGYEQYF. The CDR3 DNA reads TGTGCCACCGCATCGGGAACCGGTTACGAGCAGTACTTC.

The chain combines TRBV28 with TRBJ2-1; the D gene is possibly TRBD1 (6 bases). V lost 0 bases to trimming and J lost 1 base, with 16 bases between them. From germline, CDR1 is MDHEN and CDR2 SYDVKM. This CDR3 has 18 residues. The CDR3 region has the DNA TGTGCCAGCAGTTTATGGGGGCCAGGTCAGGGGTCCTACAATGAGCAGTTCTTC. Translated: CASSLWGPGQGSYNEQFF.

Details on this clone: An end of the junction does not agree with germline; a read error may underlie this. The CDR3 spells CASSHRGPGANVLTF. The CDR3 DNA reads TGTGCTAGCAGCCACAGGGGGCCTGGGGCCAACGTCCTGACTTTC. The chain uses TRBV7-7 and TRBJ2-6; 9 nucleotides align to TRBD1. Germline V lookup: CDR1 SSHAT, CDR2 FNYEAQ (reference sequence). The CDR3 totals 15 residues. The full variable domain, completed using reference TRBV7-7 and TRBJ2-6, is GAGVSQSPRYKVTKRGQDVTLRCDPISSHATLYWYQQALGQGPEFLTYFNYEAQPDKSGLPSDRFSAERPEGSISTLTIQRTEQRDSAMYRCASSHRGPGANVLTFGAGSRLTVL.

This chain's CDR3 is CASSLALGDPSPSGANVLTF. Here the CDR3 DNA reads TGTGCCAGCAGCTTAGCACTCGGAGATCCTTCCCCCTCTGGGGCCAACGTCCTGACTTTC. The chain recombines TRBV7-6 with TRBJ2-6; D not certain. Trimming removed 0 bases at V and 0 bases at J, with 18 bases between. The CDR3 length is 20 residues. CDR1 is SGHVS, CDR2 FNYEAQ, per germline.

A word on this clone: Other DNA sequences in the sample encode the same CDR3. V is TRBV10-2 and J is TRBJ1-5, with unresolved D. Germline V gene sequence: CDR1 WSHSY, CDR2 SAAADI. V was shortened by 0 bases and J by 0 bases, with 9 bases between the two germline ends. This CDR3 has 16 amino acids. The CDR3 loop is CASSESPGNSNQPQHF. CDR3 DNA sequence: TGCGCCAGCAGTGAGTCGCCGGGGAATAGCAATCAGCCCCAGCATTTT.

The genes are TRBV10-3 and TRBJ1-5; TRBD1 aligns across 7 bases. The CDR3 is 14 amino acids. Per germline, CDR1 ENHRY and CDR2 SYGVKD. Germline trimming cut 2 bases from V and 3 bases from J; bases unmatched to any gene: 1. CDR3 DNA sequence: TGTGCCATCAGTGAGGACAGGGTCAATCAGCCCCAGCATTTT. It codes for CAISEDRVNQPQHF.

The genes are TRBV10-3 and TRBJ1-5; D not certain. This CDR3 spans 15 amino acids. V shed 3 bases and J shed 1 base, with 10 bases lying between them. CDR1 is ENHRY, CDR2 SYGVKD, per germline. CDR3 residues: CAISDSIGSNQPQHF. The CDR3 DNA reads TGTGCCATCAGTGATTCAATAGGGAGCAATCAGCCCCAGCATTTT.

This clone has only one observation. The V gene is TRBV27, the J gene TRBJ2-5; D is uncertain. The DNA end favors TRBJ2-7, so the J call may be wrong. The CDR3 is made up of 12 amino acids. In germline, CDR1 is MNHEY, CDR2 SMNVEV (reference sequence). The CDR3: CASFSASYEQYF. In nucleotides, the CDR3 is TGTGCCAGTTTCTCGGCCTCCTACGAGCAGTACTTC.

The J gene is TRBJ1-6, the V gene TRBV27; D is undetermined. Germline values: CDR1 MNHEY, CDR2 SMNVEV (reference sequence). The CDR3 is 16 residues long. V was cut by 2 bases and J by 2 bases, with 10 bases left in between. For the CDR3, the DNA is TGTGCCAGCAGTTTAACGGGTGGCGCCTATAATTCACCCCTCCACTTT. Translating it yields CASSLTGGAYNSPLHF.

This chain uses TRBV5-6 with TRBJ2-7, with 10 bases identical to TRBD2. Germline CDR1 and CDR2: SGHDT and YYEEEE. The CDR3 spans 16 residues. V shed 1 base, J shed 3 bases, and the junction held 7 bases outside the gene matches. CDR3 in DNA: TGTGCCAGCAGCTTGTCCAGCGGGGGGGTGGTCTACGAGCAGTACTTC. Residues: CASSLSSGGVVYEQYF.

The chain is built from TRBV19 and TRBJ2-1; 10 bases line up with TRBD2. CDR1 is LNHDA, CDR2 SQIVND, per germline (reference sequence). The V gene end was trimmed by 8 bases and the J gene end by 2 bases; junction bases not matched to a gene: 9. This CDR3 is built from 16 residues. As DNA, the CDR3 is TGTGCCAGTCTCCCTAGCGGGGGTAGGACCTACAATGAGCAGTTCTTC. This translates into CASLPSGGRTYNEQFF.

The chain couples TRBV30 to TRBJ1-1; no clear D. The V and J ends lost 5 bases and 0 bases respectively, with 4 bases between them. Germline V gene lookup returns CDR1 GTSNPN and CDR2 SVGIG (reference sequence). This CDR3 region has 11 residues. CDR3 nucleotides: TGTGCCTGGTACCTGAACACTGAAGCTTTCTTT. Translated, it gives CAWYLNTEAFF.

The chain carries TRBV11-2 and TRBJ2-7, with 9 nucleotides matching TRBD1. The V gene end was trimmed by 1 base and the J gene end by 8 bases; junction bases not matched to a gene: 3. The CDR3 extends over 13 amino acids. Per the germline V gene, CDR1 is SGHAT and CDR2 is FQNNGV. This chain's CDR3 is CASSLGTGVQQYF. CDR3 coding DNA: TGTGCCAGCAGCTTAGGGACAGGGGTCCAGCAGTACTTC.

The gene calls are TRBV7-3 and TRBJ2-2; D is uncertain. Germline lookup yields CDR1 SGHTA and CDR2 FQGTGA. V lost 5 bases and J lost 5, with 12 bases in between. This CDR3 has 14 residues. CDR3 coding DNA: TGTGCCAGCAGCCCGAGTTTGGGGACCGGGGAGCTGTTTTTT. It yields the protein CASSPSLGTGELFF.

The genes are TRBV5-4 and TRBJ2-2; TRBD2 matches at 8 bases. V shed 0 bases, J shed 5 bases, and the junction held 9 bases outside the gene matches. Germline V lookup: CDR1 SGHNT, CDR2 YYREEE (reference sequence). The CDR3 contains 17 residues. CDR3 sequence reads: CASSLDSGGSVTGELFF. The CDR3, as DNA: TGTGCCAGCAGCTTGGATTCGGGGGGGTCAGTTACCGGGGAGCTGTTTTTT.

This clone occurred once. The chain employs TRBV25-1 and TRBJ2-7; D is perhaps TRBD1 (6 bases). This CDR3 is 15 amino acids long. V was clipped by 8 bases and J by 0 bases, with 17 bases between them. The germline gives CDR1 MGHDK, CDR2 SYGVNS. The CDR3 protein is CASSSGTDSSYEQYF. Written as DNA, the CDR3 is TGTGCCAGCTCTTCCGGGACGGACAGCTCCTACGAGCAGTACTTC.

The chain joins TRBV2 to TRBJ2-1; 11 bases align to TRBD2. V was clipped by 3 bases and J by 3 bases; unmatched bases: 7. Germline CDR1 reads SNHLY; CDR2 reads FYNNEI. The CDR3 consists of 17 residues. CDR3 protein: CASSDRPSGGIYNEQFF. The CDR3 nucleotides read TGTGCCAGCAGTGATAGGCCTAGCGGGGGGATCTACAATGAGCAGTTCTTC.

The V and J genes are TRBV5-6 and TRBJ2-7; D unresolved. The CDR3 is 12 residues long. Germline lookup yields CDR1 SGHDT and CDR2 YYEEEE. With 3 bases removed from V and 6 bases from J, the gap between germline ends came to 10 bases. CDR3 in amino acids: CASSWKEGEQYF. The CDR3 nucleotides are TGTGCCAGCAGCTGGAAAGAAGGCGAGCAGTACTTC.

This chain connects TRBV4-1 to TRBJ2-5; D perhaps matches TRBD2 (5 bases). CDR1 MGHRA and CDR2 YSYEKL come from the germline V gene. CDR3 size: 13 residues. Trimming left V 2 bases short and J 7 bases short, with 11 bases between. The CDR3 is CASSQLPRGTQYF. CDR3 sequence (DNA): TGCGCCAGCAGCCAACTGCCCCGGGGGACCCAGTACTTC.

CDR3 protein: CASSLISGGALRNEQFF. In DNA, the CDR3 is TGTGCCAGCAGCTTAATTAGCGGGGGGGCCTTACGTAATGAGCAGTTCTTC. This sequence joins TRBV7-2 and TRBJ2-1, with 11 bases aligning to TRBD2. Losses at the gene ends were 2 bases for V and 7 bases for J; bases not matched to a gene: 10. Germline CDR1 is SGHTA and CDR2 is FQGNSA. The CDR3 has 17 residues.

J is TRBJ1-2 and V is TRBV23-1; the match to TRBD1 covers 7 bases. TRBV23-1 is an ORF, and what it does is uncertain. V shed 0 bases, J shed 4 bases, and the junction held 11 bases outside the gene matches. The CDR3 is 17 amino acids. DNA of the CDR3: TGCGCCAGCAGTCAATCGAATCCGACACAGGGGACCTATGGCTACACCTTC. This codes for CASSQSNPTQGTYGYTF.

The chain joins TRBV4-2 to TRBJ2-3; D is tentatively TRBD1 or TRBD2 (6 bases each). The length of the CDR3 is 16 residues. Germline CDR1 reads LGHNA; CDR2 reads YNFKEQ. V was trimmed by 0 bases and J by 0 bases, leaving 10 bases between them. This CDR3 reads CASSQDGGPSTDTQYF. In nucleotides, the CDR3 is TGTGCCAGCAGCCAAGACGGGGGCCCTAGCACAGATACGCAGTATTTT.

The rearrangement uses TRBV5-1 and TRBJ1-1; TRBD1 aligns across 7 bases. From germline, CDR1 is SGHRS and CDR2 YFSETQ. The CDR3 runs to 14 residues. V was pared by 0 bases and J by 1 base, with 0 bases of the junction left unmatched. Here the CDR3 reads CASSLGTGNTEAFF. In DNA form, the CDR3 reads TGCGCCAGCAGCTTGGGGACAGGGAACACTGAAGCTTTCTTT.

The CDR3 here is CASSLERAGTQYF. DNA for the CDR3: TGTGCCAGCAGCTTAGAGAGGGCGGGGACCCAGTACTTC. The chain combines TRBV11-2 with TRBJ2-5, with D perhaps TRBD2 (5 bases). Trimming took 0 bases from V and 7 from J, leaving 9 bases between them. This CDR3 region has 13 residues. The germline V gene has CDR1 SGHAT and CDR2 FQNNGV.

The V gene is TRBV27, the J gene TRBJ2-5; 8 bases line up with TRBD1. The V gene end was trimmed by 5 bases and the J gene end by 4 bases; junction bases not matched to a gene: 9. The CDR3 spans 15 residues. From germline, CDR1 is MNHEY and CDR2 SMNVEV (reference sequence). The CDR3 DNA reads TGTGCCAGCAGTGGAATGGGCAGGGGGCCAGAGACCCAGTACTTC. Amino acid sequence: CASSGMGRGPETQYF.

The genes are TRBV15 and TRBJ2-6; D is ambiguous. Trimming stripped 6 bases from V and 1 base from J, with 7 bases between. Germline loops: CDR1 LNHNV, CDR2 YYDKDF (reference sequence). CDR3 size: 14 residues. This CDR3 is CATSLGSGANVLTF. In DNA, the CDR3 is TGTGCCACCAGTCTCGGTTCTGGGGCCAACGTCCTGACTTTC.

The chain combines TRBV7-9 with TRBJ2-2; D is perhaps TRBD1 (6 bases). The V and J ends lost 5 bases and 5 bases respectively, with 15 bases between them. The germline CDR1 and CDR2 sequences are SEHNR and FQNEAQ (reference sequence). This CDR3 spans 15 amino acids. CDR3 bases: TGTGCCAGCAGCCCCACCCGGACAGCTACCGGGGAGCTGTTTTTT. Translating gives CASSPTRTATGELFF.